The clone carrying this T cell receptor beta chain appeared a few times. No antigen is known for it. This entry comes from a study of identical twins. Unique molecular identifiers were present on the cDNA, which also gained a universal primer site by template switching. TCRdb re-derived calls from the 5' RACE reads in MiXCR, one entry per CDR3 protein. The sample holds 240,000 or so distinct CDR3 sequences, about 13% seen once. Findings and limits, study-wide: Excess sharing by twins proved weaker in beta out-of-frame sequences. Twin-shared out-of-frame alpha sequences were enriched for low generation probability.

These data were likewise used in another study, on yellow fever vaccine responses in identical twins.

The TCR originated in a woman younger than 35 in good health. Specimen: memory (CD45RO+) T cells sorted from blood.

The DNA of the CDR3 is TGTGCCATCAGTGATCAATCGAGAGGGTGGAGCGGGGAGCTGTTTTTT. Translation gives CAISDQSRGWSGELFF. V gene TRBV10-3 combines with J gene TRBJ2-2, with D possibly TRBD2 on 5 matching bases. CDR3 size: 16 residues. Germline-derived CDR1 and CDR2 are ENHRY and SYGVKD. The germline V and J ends were trimmed by 3 bases and 7 bases, with 18 bases remaining between them.